The clone carrying this TCR beta chain has more than one count but fewer than ten. Its cognate antigen is unknown. This specimen comes from a study of beta chain features in type 1 diabetes. The study's findings and limits: Cells with high TCR expression could be over-represented by cDNA sequencing. A moderate, significant TCRB CDR3 shortening appeared in type 1 diabetes across four CD4+ subsets. There were fewer insertions and more deletions at the VDJ junctions of type 1 diabetes patients. Whether HLA type influences TCRB rearrangement remained unresolved here.

The ends were cut back, 4 bases at V and 6 bases at J, with 17 bases in the middle. Germline V gene sequence: CDR1 SGHDT, CDR2 YYEEEE. This CDR3 has 16 residues. Expressed TCRB transcripts were sequenced because the isolated RNA had all been reverse transcribed beforehand. Assay: immunoSEQ multiplex PCR; the TCRdb copy retains only in-frame clones and omits some. The sample contains roughly 340,000 clones, around an eighth of which appear only once. The origin of this receptor is a woman aged 18-29 years with type 1 diabetes. Sequenced input: naive CD4+ T cells from blood. The chain is built from TRBV5-6 and TRBJ1-6; D gene ambiguous. The CDR3 DNA reads TGTGCCAGCAGCGACTCCGGGAGCGGGGTTAATTCACCCCTCCACTTT. This translates into CASSDSGSGVNSPLHF. The complete variable domain, with remaining parts taken from reference TRBV5-6 and TRBJ1-6, reads DAGVTQSPTHLIKTRGQQVTLRCSPKSGHDTVSWYQQALGQGPQFIFQYYEEEERQRGNFPDRFSGHQFPNYSSELNVNALLLGDSALYLCASSDSGSGVNSPLHFGNGTRLTVT.